One sample yielded the 10 T cell receptor beta chains listed below, sequenced in a study of spatial heterogeneity in lung cancer. TCRdb reprocessed the 5' RACE reads via MiXCR and lists one record per CDR3 protein. This table holds 45,000 to 55,000 distinct CDR3 sequences, about 5.8% found once. Time point noted: sample taken at primary tumor resection. Tumor, nontumor lung or frozen PBMC supplied whole RNA, sequenced without sorting. The sample consisted of PBMCs, taken at surgery. These receptors all stem from a male donor with early-stage non-small cell lung cancer.

This clonotype was found many times. This chain joins TRBV20-1 and TRBJ2-7; 10 bases are a match to TRBD2. Germline V CDR1 and CDR2: DFQATT, SNEGSKA (reference sequence). The CDR3 is 15 amino acids. V trimming: 2 bases; J trimming: 1 base; junction bases outside the gene matches: 5. The CDR3 loop is CSARQLAGRSYEQYF. The CDR3 DNA follows: TGCAGTGCTAGACAACTAGCGGGAAGATCCTACGAGCAGTACTTC.

This clonotype has ten or more counts. The rearrangement uses TRBV29-1 and TRBJ1-5, with 7 bases identical to TRBD1. From germline, CDR1 is SQVTM and CDR2 ANQGSEA. The J segment lost 5 bases and the V segment lost 4 bases, leaving 5 bases of the junction unmatched. CDR3 length: 13 amino acids. The CDR3 DNA sequence: TGCAGCGTTGGCGCGCAGGGGGATCAGCCCCAGCATTTT. It yields the protein CSVGAQGDQPQHF.

This clonotype was recorded at least ten times. The chain uses TRBV28 and TRBJ2-1; 16 nucleotides align to TRBD2. CDR3 length equals 23 residues. Per germline, CDR1 MDHEN and CDR2 SYDVKM. With 5 bases clipped from V and 3 bases from J, the junction kept 22 bases outside the gene matches. This CDR3 is CASSIRTGRTGTSGRASYNEQFF. Written as DNA, the CDR3 is TGTGCCAGCAGTATCAGGACAGGGAGAACAGGGACTAGCGGGAGGGCGAGCTACAATGAGCAGTTCTTC.

This clonotype was detected many times. The chain links TRBV7-9 to TRBJ2-7, with D possibly TRBD1 on 6 matching bases. CDR1 and CDR2 (germline): SEHNR, FQNEAQ (reference sequence). The CDR3 has 15 amino acids. The V end lost 4 bases, the J end lost 6 bases, and 19 bases lay between the germline ends. CDR3 nucleotide sequence: TGTGCCAGCAGCTCTTCTTTGACAGGCTTGCCCGAGCAGTACTTC. It is translated as CASSSSLTGLPEQYF.

The table lists this clonotype with many counts. This chain joins TRBV24-1 and TRBJ2-1; no clear D gene. The CDR3 is 14 amino acids. Germline V gene data show CDR1 as KGHDR and CDR2 as SFDVKD. Trimming shortened V by 9 bases and J by 0 bases, and 11 bases separated the two germline ends. The CDR3 here is CATSDQDSYNEQFF. Written as DNA, the CDR3 is TGTGCCACCTCCGACCAAGACTCCTACAATGAGCAGTTCTTC.

This clonotype was seen a handful of times. The V call is TRBV11-2, the J call TRBJ2-5; D remains ambiguous. The V end was cut by 2 bases, the J end by 5 bases, with 9 bases between. This CDR3 contains 13 residues. In germline, CDR1 is SGHAT, CDR2 FQNNGV. CDR3 loop: CASSLQRWETQYF. DNA of the CDR3: TGTGCCAGCAGCTTACAGCGCTGGGAGACCCAGTACTTC.

Ten or more counts support this clonotype. V usage is TRBV18 and J usage is TRBJ1-4; D perhaps matches TRBD1 (5 bases). CDR3 length: 14 residues. V shed 4 bases and J shed 5 bases, with 11 bases lying between them. CDR1 is KGHSH, CDR2 LQKENI, per germline. In DNA form, the CDR3 reads TGTGCCAGCTCACATCGGGACGGGAATGAAAAACTGTTTTTT. Translating gives CASSHRDGNEKLFF.

The sample holds many counts of this clonotype. V and J are TRBV20-1 and TRBJ2-7; unclear D gene. The germline V gene has CDR1 DFQATT and CDR2 SNEGSKA (reference sequence). V gave up 3 bases and J gave up 3 bases, with 9 bases separating them. The CDR3 covers 12 residues. The DNA of the CDR3 is TGCAGTGCTAGTGGGGTAGACTACGAGCAGTACTTC. The encoded protein is CSASGVDYEQYF.

This clonotype showed up many times. The chain uses TRBV20-1 and TRBJ1-3; tentatively, D is TRBD1 (6 bases). Germline loops: CDR1 DFQATT, CDR2 SNEGSKA (reference sequence). Deletions cut 3 bases from V and 0 bases from J, with 15 bases between. The CDR3 runs 16 residues. In nucleotides, the CDR3 is TGCAGTGCTAGCACCCAGGGGCCCCACTCTGGAAACACCATATATTTT. Translated: CSASTQGPHSGNTIYF.

This clonotype has at least ten counts. V is TRBV30 and J is TRBJ2-5; 8 positions agree with TRBD1. This CDR3 spans 13 amino acids. J lost 1 base, V lost 5 bases, and 3 bases had no gene match. The germline CDR1 and CDR2 sequences are GTSNPN and SVGIG (reference sequence). CDR3 DNA sequence: TGTGCCTGGGCCGGGACAGGCCAAGAGACCCAGTACTTC. It translates to CAWAGTGQETQYF.